The clone carrying this T cell receptor beta chain was found a few times. Its antigen is unidentified. The data derive from a study of beta chain features in type 1 diabetes. Background on the study: Across all samples, about 110,000,000 sorted cells were examined. Findings of the study overall: When VDJ junctions were examined, type 1 diabetes patients showed fewer insertions and more deletions. Moderate yet significant TCRB CDR3 shortening was seen in Type 1 diabetes patients in all four CD4+ subsets.

Sequencing targeted expressed TCRB transcripts, as all isolated RNA had been reverse transcribed. The repertoire was sequenced with immunoSEQ multiplex PCR; TCRdb's copy has only in-frame clones and lacks some. Here the sample spans about 150,000 clones, roughly 8% being singletons. Each donor gave one heparinised blood draw averaging around 120 mL. Germline V gene lookup returns CDR1 SGHNT and CDR2 YYREEE (reference sequence). CDR3 length: 16 amino acids. J was trimmed by 7 bases and V by 10 bases; bases with no gene match: 13. The sequence derives from a man aged 18 to 29 in good health. This rearrangement joins TRBV5-4 to TRBJ2-2, with 13 bases matching TRBD2. Specimen: central memory CD4+ T cells from blood. CDR3 amino acids: CAATSGGATYIGELFF. The DNA for the CDR3 is TGTGCCGCCACTAGCGGGGGGGCCACATACATCGGGGAGCTGTTTTTT.